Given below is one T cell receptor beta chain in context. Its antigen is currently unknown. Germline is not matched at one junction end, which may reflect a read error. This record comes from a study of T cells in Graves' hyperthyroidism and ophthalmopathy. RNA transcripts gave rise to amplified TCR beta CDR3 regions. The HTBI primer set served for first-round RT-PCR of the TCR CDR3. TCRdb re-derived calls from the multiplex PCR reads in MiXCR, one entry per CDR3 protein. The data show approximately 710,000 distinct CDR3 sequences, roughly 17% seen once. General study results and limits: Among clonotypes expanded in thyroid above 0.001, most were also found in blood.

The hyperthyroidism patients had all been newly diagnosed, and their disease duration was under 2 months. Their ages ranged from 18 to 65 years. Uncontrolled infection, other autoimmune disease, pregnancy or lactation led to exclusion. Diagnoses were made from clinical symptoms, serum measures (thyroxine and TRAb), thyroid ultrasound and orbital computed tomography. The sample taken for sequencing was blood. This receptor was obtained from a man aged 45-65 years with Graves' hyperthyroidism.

The CDR3 DNA reads as TGCACCAGCAGCCCCGAGGGCGGTTTAACCTACGAGCAGTACTTC. This codes for CTSSPEGGLTYEQYF. The V gene is TRBV4-1, the J gene TRBJ2-7; possibly TRBD2 for D (5 bases). CDR1 is MGHRA and CDR2 is YSYEKL in the germline V gene. CDR3 size: 15 residues.